The 7 T cell receptor beta chains below were found in one sample sequenced in a study of T cell changes during pregnancy in multiple sclerosis. The assay was immunoSEQ multiplex PCR, and TCRdb's table has in-frame clones only and misses some. The sample carries about 92,000 clones, approximately 92% recorded once. The sample here was peripheral blood, taken in the first trimester of pregnancy. The receptors here all came from a female donor with multiple sclerosis, enrolled in a pregnancy study.

The chain couples TRBV5-1 to TRBJ2-7; 7 nucleotides line up with TRBD1. Per the germline V gene, CDR1 is SGHRS and CDR2 is YFSETQ. The trim removed 4 bases at V and 4 bases at J, leaving 11 bases unmatched. This CDR3 has 15 amino acids. The CDR3 nucleotides are TGCGCCAGCAGCCCCGTTGAAAGGGGGCGATACGAGCAGTACTTC. This gives the protein CASSPVERGRYEQYF.

V is TRBV19 and J is TRBJ1-3; 8 bases agree with TRBD1. Germline lookup yields CDR1 LNHDA and CDR2 SQIVND (reference sequence). CDR3 length: 16 amino acids. The ends lost 5 bases at V and 4 bases at J; junction bases unmatched: 10. CDR3 nucleotides: TGTGCCAGTAGTGTTCGGGACAGGCCGAGAGGAAACACCATATATTTT. Translating it yields CASSVRDRPRGNTIYF.

The chain is built from TRBV19 and TRBJ2-7, with 10 bases fitting TRBD1. Looked up from germline, CDR1 is LNHDA and CDR2 is SQIVND (reference sequence). CDR3 size: 13 residues. Unmatched junction bases numbered 5, after V lost 8 bases and J lost 4 bases. The CDR3, as DNA: TGTGCCAGTGCCCGGGGACAGGGGTACGAGCAGTACTTC. This codes for CASARGQGYEQYF.

CDR3 sequence (DNA): TGTGCCTGGAGTAAGCTTACCGGGGAGCTGTTTTTT. As protein: CAWSKLTGELFF. V gene TRBV30 combines with J gene TRBJ2-2, with D uncertain. CDR3 size: 12 residues. Germline CDR1 and CDR2: GTSNPN and SVGIG (reference sequence). Deletions cut 2 bases from V and 5 bases from J, with 6 bases between.

This chain links TRBV7-2 with TRBJ1-2; no definite D call. CDR1 and CDR2 (germline): SGHTA, FQGNSA. This CDR3 contains 19 residues. Trimming removed 4 bases from V and 2 bases from J, with 26 bases in between. The CDR3 loop reads CASSSLEKGGSRFNYGYTF. CDR3 DNA sequence: TGTGCCAGCAGCTCACTGGAGAAGGGAGGCAGCCGTTTCAACTATGGCTACACCTTC. Based on the CDR3 plus reference TRBV7-2 and TRBJ1-2, the full variable domain is GAGVSQSPSNKVTEKGKDVELRCDPISGHTALYWYRQSLGQGLEFLIYFQGNSAPDKSGLPSDRFSAERTGGSVSTLTIQRTQQEDSAVYLCASSSLEKGGSRFNYGYTFGSGTRLTVV.

The chain uses TRBV7-3 and TRBJ2-7, with D perhaps matching TRBD1 (5 bases). The CDR3 length is 14 residues. Germline V gives CDR1 SGHTA, CDR2 FQGTGA. The V gene lost 5 bases and the J gene lost 6 bases, with 17 bases spanning the gap. The CDR3 sequence: CASSPTVSLSEQYF. The CDR3 DNA sequence: TGTGCCAGCAGCCCGACAGTAAGCCTCAGCGAGCAGTACTTC.

The chain combines TRBV4-3 with TRBJ2-1; no reliable D call. The CDR3 consists of 15 residues. The V gene lost 0 bases and the J gene lost 1 base, with 7 bases spanning the gap. Germline CDR1 reads LGHNA; CDR2 reads YSLEER. The CDR3 region has the DNA TGCGCCAGCAGCCAAGATGACTCTTCCTACAATGAGCAGTTCTTC. Translated, it gives CASSQDDSSYNEQFF.